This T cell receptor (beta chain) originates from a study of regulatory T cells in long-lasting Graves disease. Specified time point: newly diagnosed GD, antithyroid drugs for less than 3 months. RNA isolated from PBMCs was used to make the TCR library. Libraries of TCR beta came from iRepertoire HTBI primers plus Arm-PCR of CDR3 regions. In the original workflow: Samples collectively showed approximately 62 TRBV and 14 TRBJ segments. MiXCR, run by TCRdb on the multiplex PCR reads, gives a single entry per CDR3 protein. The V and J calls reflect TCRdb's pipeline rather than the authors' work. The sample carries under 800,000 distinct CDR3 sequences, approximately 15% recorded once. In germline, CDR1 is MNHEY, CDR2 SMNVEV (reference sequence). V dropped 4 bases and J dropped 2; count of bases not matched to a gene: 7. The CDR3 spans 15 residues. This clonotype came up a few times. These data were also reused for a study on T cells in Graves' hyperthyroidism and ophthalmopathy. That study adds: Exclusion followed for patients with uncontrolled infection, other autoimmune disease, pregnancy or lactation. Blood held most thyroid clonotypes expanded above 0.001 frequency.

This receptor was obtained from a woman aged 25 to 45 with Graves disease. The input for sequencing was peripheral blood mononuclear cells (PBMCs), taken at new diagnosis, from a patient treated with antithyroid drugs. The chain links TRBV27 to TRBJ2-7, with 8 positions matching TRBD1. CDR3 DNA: TGTGCCAGCAGTTCCCAGGGGGCTGGGGCCTACGAGCAGTACTTC. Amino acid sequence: CASSSQGAGAYEQYF.